This passage covers 5 T cell receptor beta chains from one sample sequenced in a study of radiotherapy plus CTLA-4 blockade in lung cancer. The data were produced by immunoSEQ multiplex PCR, yet TCRdb's version contains in-frame clones alone and is incomplete. Found here are about 62,000 clones, about 72% of them singletons; the top ten hold around 4.8%. The sample was peripheral blood, taken from a patient treated with radiotherapy plus ipilimumab. These receptors came from a human donor with non-small cell lung cancer who had a complete response to radiotherapy plus ipilimumab.

The chain uses TRBV9 and TRBJ2-3; maybe TRBD2 (7 bases). The CDR3 has 16 amino acids. V shed 0 bases and J shed 4 bases, with 15 bases lying between them. Germline V gives CDR1 SGDLS, CDR2 YYNGEE. CDR3 sequence (DNA): TGTGCCAGCAGCGTAGACGTGGGGGGGCCCTCAGATACGCAGTATTTT. Amino acid sequence: CASSVDVGGPSDTQYF.

In this sample, this clone turned up a few times. The CDR3 DNA sequence: TGTGCCAGCAGCTTAGAACTCGTTGGCTACACCTTC. It translates to CASSLELVGYTF. The chain couples TRBV7-9 to TRBJ1-2; no definite D call. The CDR3 length is 12 residues. Germline V gene sequence: CDR1 SEHNR, CDR2 FQNEAQ (reference sequence). Trimming removed 1 base at V and 7 bases at J, with 7 bases between. Drawing the rest from reference TRBV7-9 and TRBJ1-2, the complete variable domain is DTGVSQNPRHKITKRGQNVTFRCDPISEHNRLYWYRQTLGQGPEFLTYFQNEAQLEKSRLLSDRFSAERPKGSFSTLEIQRTEQGDSAMYLCASSLELVGYTFGSGTRLTVV.

There are a few counts of this clone. Here the CDR3 DNA reads TGCGCCAGCAGCAGAAGGACTAGCCCGAACACCGGGGAGCTGTTTTTT. It translates to CASSRRTSPNTGELFF. The rearrangement uses TRBV4-1 and TRBJ2-2; 8 bases match TRBD2. The CDR3 sequence is 16 residues long. Trimming at V came to 5 bases and at J to 0 bases, leaving 5 bases not matched to a gene. Germline CDR1 reads MGHRA; CDR2 reads YSYEKL.

This sequence joins TRBV15 and TRBJ2-5; 8 bases match TRBD2. The CDR3 covers 15 residues. Looked up from germline, CDR1 is LNHNV and CDR2 is YYDKDF (reference sequence). J was trimmed by 7 bases and V by 5 bases; bases with no gene match: 12. The CDR3 DNA sequence: TGTGCCACCAGCCCTCCGGGGGGGATAGAGTGGACCCAGTACTTC. This sequence encodes CATSPPGGIEWTQYF.

This clone came up once. The rearrangement joins TRBV7-2 to TRBJ2-1, with unresolved D. This CDR3 spans 14 amino acids. V was cut by 5 bases and J by 10 bases, with 18 bases left in between. In germline, CDR1 is SGHTA, CDR2 FQGNSA. DNA of the CDR3: TGTGCCAGCAGCCGTCCCGACCTGGCGCAGGAGCAGTTCTTC. Translated, it gives CASSRPDLAQEQFF.